This TCR beta chain was identified during a study of graft-versus-host responses after intestinal transplantation. About the research overall: Multivisceral, liver-intestinal, or isolated intestinal transplants were received by the recipients. Anti-thymocyte globulin served as induction for all recipients, who then took tacrolimus and steroids for approximately three years. Broader study findings: There were GvH clones found in recipient marrow, and some of them appeared first in ileum or blood.

Here immunoSEQ multiplex PCR was the method, and the copy in TCRdb shows in-frame clones only, minus some. The sample has approximately 15,000 clones, 80% seen once. Once graft tissue had been processed, intraepithelial and lamina propria lymphocytes were released. The length of the CDR3 is 18 residues. Germline V gene data show CDR1 as SGHDN and CDR2 as FVKESK. V dropped 0 bases and J dropped 3; count of bases not matched to a gene: 7. Concerning this clone: The antigen remains unidentified.

This receptor was obtained from a human patient who received an intestinal transplant, so some T cells may come from the graft donor. The sequenced sample was ileum tissue, obtained around 96 days after intestinal transplant. V gene TRBV14 combines with J gene TRBJ2-7, with 14 bases aligning to TRBD2. The CDR3 nucleotides read TGTGCCAGCAGCCAAGACGGAGGACTAGCGGGAGGACTCTACGAGCAGTACTTC. Translation: CASSQDGGLAGGLYEQYF.